This T cell receptor beta chain was observed in a study of T-cell reconstitution after alpha-beta-depleted transplantation in children. Unique molecular identifiers tagged the TCRbeta library. From the PCR reads, TCRdb called clonotypes with MiXCR, one entry per CDR3 protein. This table has about a million distinct CDR3 sequences, about 29% appearing once. Trimming took off 5 bases at V and 7 bases at J, with 11 bases between the two ends. Germline CDR1 is SEHNR and CDR2 is FQNEAQ (reference sequence). The CDR3 is made up of 12 amino acids. This sample comprised PBMCs, mostly from graft donor cells, obtained 360 days after TCRalphabeta/CD19-depleted stem cell transplant. The V and J genes are TRBV7-9 and TRBJ2-5; D may be TRBD1 (6 bases). The receptor comes from a boy under two years old who had a stem cell transplant for SCID, so the T cells may come from the graft donor. The CDR3 is CASSQGLVTQYF. The CDR3 bases are TGTGCCAGCAGCCAGGGGCTCGTGACCCAGTACTTC.